The sequence of this T cell receptor (beta chain) was determined in a study of CD8 T cells in ankylosing spondylitis. Germline loops: CDR1 SQVTM, CDR2 ANQGSEA. The CDR3 contains 16 residues. With V trimmed by 2 bases and J by 5 bases, 6 bases remained unmatched. A word on this clonotype: No antigen is known for it.

Making the TCR beta libraries involved quantitative 5'-RACE with molecular barcodes. TCRdb analysed the 5' RACE reads with MiXCR anew, one entry per CDR3 protein. The table lists around 770,000 distinct CDR3 sequences, around 20% of them singletons. Study conclusions and caveats: Eight highly homologous variants formed a TCR beta motif that appeared characteristic of ankylosing spondylitis blood.

The clonotype was recovered from a male donor with ankylosing spondylitis. The specimen sequenced was blood, either unsorted or a sorted T cell fraction (not recorded which). The chain couples TRBV29-1 to TRBJ2-3, with TRBD2 identical over 14 bases. The CDR3 bases are TGCAGCGTTGAAAAGACTAGCGGGAGGGCCTTAGATACGCAGTATTTT. The encoded protein is CSVEKTSGRALDTQYF.